This T cell receptor (beta chain) emerged from a study of cytomegalovirus exposure and HLA in healthy donors (dated by TCRdb to between 2016 and 2019). For context, the study as a whole: An earlier analysis of some 600 of the donors reported 250 to 350 Gb of sequence data and 117 million unique TCR beta sequences obtained from some 170 million T cells. To study patterns of TCR occurrence, a later analysis re-analyzed previously published TCR beta repertoires from around 700 donors and added high-resolution HLA genotyping. Donor age, sex, ethnicity and CMV serostatus were collected together with the repertoire data. The study used immunosequencing to profile the T cell repertoires of approximately 650 subjects and linked those repertoires to cytomegalovirus serostatus. Roughly 5 DR-DQ haplotypes were handled as single units for association and clustering, since linkage in the cohort was strong. Of the roughly 390 genotyped donors, over 70% fell in the genetic ancestry cluster associated with self-reported Caucasian donors. Rather than using new phenotypic data, the later analysis identified candidate immune exposures from TCR beta sequences and from how often those sequences occurred across donors. The study aimed to test whether cataloging public T cell receptors could reveal signatures of past pathogen exposure. To predict cytomegalovirus infection status, the study brought together high-throughput TCR immunosequencing, statistical association of individual TCRs with disease status, and machine learning. Both class I and class II loci were covered by HLA typing, at four-digit resolution. All discovery cohort repertoires had been generated on a single sequencing platform. Among several hundred genotyped donors of the cohort, an average of approximately 240,000 unique TCR beta nucleotide sequences was sequenced per donor, of which roughly 17% were non-productive. An earlier analysis of 587 of the donors used high-throughput TCR beta sequencing to judge whether each TCR beta V gene segment behaved as functional or pseudogenic. Typing coverage varied by locus: roughly 629-630 donors for A, B, C, DRB1 and DQB1; roughly 510 for DQA1; nearly 610 for DPA1; 450 to 480 for DPB1. In a later genetic analysis, genome-wide SNP genotypes for about 55% of the roughly 700 donors were used, and that subset was treated as a discovery cohort. Approximately 300 gigabases of sequencing data and around 88 million unique TCR sequences made up an early release that covered under 750 HLA-typed donors. In addition to the first cohort of roughly 700 subjects, a separate validation cohort of approximately 130 different subjects was used. Here is what the overall study found, with its caveats: A later analysis found that HLA-associated TCR beta chains were more clonally expanded and had lower generation probabilities than equally common non-associated chains. In a later analysis, TCR association rates were found to vary across HLA loci, with the most associated TCRs seen for DRB1 alleles and the fewest for HLA-C alleles. A later analysis associated about 17,000 TCR beta sequences with specific HLA alleles at a false discovery rate of 0.05. When HLA alleles, especially DR and DQ, strongly co-occurred, TCR associations were difficult to assign to individual alleles. In a later analysis, several top co-occurrence clusters were reported to appear linked to parvovirus B19, influenza, CMV and Epstein-Barr virus. In a later genetic analysis, a missense DCLRE1C variant was associated with V-gene and J-gene trimming of TCR beta chains, and the association was replicated in an independent cohort. A further reported finding was that TCR beta sequences accurately predicted the HLA-A and HLA-B alleles for most subjects in the first cohort. In this cohort, only TCR beta chains were sequenced, and detectable features were limited by the absence of alpha or paired-chain data. A group of highly shared sequence variants was considered likely to be a technical artifact of the sequencing pipeline. Because counts were too low, roughly 17 rarely observed V segments, including chromosome 9 orphons, were left out of the earlier analysis of a few hundred of the donors. Compared with the roughly 600-donor mean, donors in an Asian-associated ancestry cluster had fewer N-insertions in productive TCRs, according to a later genetic analysis. The classifier was reported to diagnose cytomegalovirus status with high specificity and sensitivity in both the original cohort and the validation cohort. Sequencing depth was assumed to be roughly uniform across donors in the presence/absence analyses, though that assumption may not hold. Immune exposure information for the cohort was limited to CMV serostatus. An earlier analysis of around 600 of the donors showed that most TCR beta V segments appeared in productive rearrangements either about 87% or about 30% of the time, which broadly matched IMGT annotations. In the study, some 160 TCR beta chains were listed as associated with cytomegalovirus. It was suggested by the authors that the approach could potentially be generalized to other disease states and immunological phenotypes. A few of the identified cytomegalovirus-associated TCR beta chains were confirmed in vitro to be specific for cytomegalovirus antigens. Because HLA typing was missing for some donors at each locus, association tests included only the typed subset. Most CMV-associated TCR beta chains appeared to be HLA-restricted in a later analysis, and the HLA associations seemed to be driven largely by CMV exposure. Correlated functional status among segregating V segments might reflect linkage disequilibrium, but an unknown experimental factor could not be ruled out. Most TCR sequences were observed very rarely across donors, whereas some public TCRs were present in many individuals.

With regard to this clone: Its recognized antigen is unknown. No clone much larger than this one lies a single base away; base qualities are absent.

The library was produced with the immunoSEQ multiplex PCR assay. A mixture of 60 forward primers for TCR Vbeta segments and 13 reverse primers for TCR Jbeta segments was used in the multiplex PCR. Amplification of the CDR3 region of rearranged TCR beta genes was performed with a multiplex PCR assay on genomic DNA. Amplified TCR beta libraries were sequenced as 87-base-pair reads on the Illumina HiSeq System. Per the source publication's procedure: In a later analysis, tens of millions of unique TCR beta chains were counted across the approximately 640 repertoires, and roughly 11 million of these chains were shared by at least two donors. To remove PCR and sequencing errors, raw reads were error-corrected and collapsed into unique sequences using a nearest-neighbor algorithm that merged closely related sequences. CDR3 sequences were aligned to IMGT reference sequences to assign V, D and J gene segments. For a sequence to be retained, a match of at least six nucleotides was required to both a V gene segment and a J gene segment. A rearrangement was called productive if the CDR3 had no stop codons and remained in frame with V and J, and every other rearrangement was called non-productive. Following IMGT convention, CDR3 was defined as the stretch from the second conserved V-encoded cysteine up to the conserved J-encoded phenylalanine. Sequences without an unambiguous match to a single V gene segment were excluded from the earlier analysis of about 600 of the donors. An earlier analysis of several hundred of the donors classified V segments as functional when productive rearrangements were above 56.7% and as segregating when the standard deviation between donors was above 5%. A statistical classification framework was built to diagnose cytomegalovirus status from the catalog of TCR beta chain sequences. In a later analysis, TCR nucleotide sequences were compared against IMGT/GENE-DB human TR gene sequences so that V and J genes could be assigned. In a later analysis, CDR3 sequences and most-parsimonious VDJ recombination scenarios were assigned using the TCRdist pipeline. In a later analysis, each TCR beta chain was defined by its CDR3 amino acid sequence together with its V-gene family, and reads without a unique V-gene family were excluded. A later analysis removed 450 to 600 highly shared, low-generation-probability nucleotide sequences to deal with suspected cross-contamination and a sequencing artifact. For each public chain, a later analysis derived a clonal expansion index from normalized ranks of inferred template counts within each repertoire. In a later analysis, generation probabilities were computed with a VDJ recombination model fitted to out-of-frame rearrangements, and the resulting probabilities were checked against IGoR. In a later analysis, TCR-TCR, TCR-HLA and TCR-CMV co-occurrence was scored with hypergeometric tests, and a repertoire-size bias correction was applied to TCR pairs. A later analysis estimated false discovery rates by permuting HLA or CMV assignments 20 times. In a later analysis, co-occurring TCRs were grouped with DBSCAN, and TCRdist sequence similarity was added when clustering was performed within HLA-allele-positive subsets. For co-occurrence clustering, repertoires with fewer than 30,000 or more than 120,000 public chains were excluded, along with 5 or 6 repertoires with anomalous nucleotide sharing. The table comes from immuneACCESS by way of TCRdb, which keeps in-frame sequences with V and J called. Part of the clones is missing from these tables; in studies checked, under half for an unresolved V gene and the rest for unknown reasons. V, J and clone size are taken as reported in that table, and D and trimming were inferred from the DNA itself. Present in this sample are just over 150,000 clones, around 77% of which were seen just once. The top ten clones comprise about 1.4% of the sample.

In total, 500 to 700 healthy bone marrow donors made up the cohort. At the time of sampling, all cohort members were nominally healthy, though unrecorded immune exposures were likely present. The donor tested CMV seronegative, placing the donor among the 350 or so seronegative members of the cohort. Every donor gave a peripheral blood sample, and the peripheral blood mononuclear cells from that sample were used for TCR beta sequencing. The Qiagen DNeasy Blood Extraction Kit was used to extract genomic DNA from the blood cell samples. Sequencing was performed on PBMCs. This TCR came from a woman aged 30 to 39 in good health and CMV-seronegative.

The CDR3 corresponds to CAISDRGSDTEAFF. The DNA sequence reads TGTGCCATCAGTGATCGGGGGTCCGACACTGAAGCTTTCTTT. The sequence links TRBV10-3 to TRBJ1-1; a weak D assignment points to TRBD1 (5 bases agree). Its CDR3 holds 14 amino acids, cysteine through phenylalanine. Only the CDR3 DNA stays, 42 bases, in frame from base 1. CDR1 and CDR2, looked up from the germline V gene, are ENHRY and SYGVKD. V loses 3 bases, J loses 3 bases, and the germline ends lie 11 bases apart.